These T cell receptor beta chains were read from a single sample in a study of blood T cell repertoires in COVID-19. The assay was immunoSEQ multiplex PCR, and TCRdb's table has in-frame clones only and misses some. Here the sample spans some 120,000 clones, about 85% being singletons. Input material: peripheral blood. Every receptor here comes from a woman older than 75 with COVID-19, enrolled during active disease. Each CDR3 is given with its conserved first and last residue. The size field is filled for only some rows; it gives once, few, many or a size class.

CASSRGTSGNYLQYF	15	.	TRBJ2-3	TRBV6-5
CSARVQNEQFF	11	.	TRBJ2-1	TRBV20-1
CASSPPGDYGYTF	13	.	TRBJ1-2	TRBV28
CASSQHIAGSTDTQYF	16	.	TRBJ2-3	TRBV4-1
CASSPTKQGASGYTF	15	.	TRBJ1-2	TRBV3-1/TRBV3-2
CASKPGGRTEAFF	13	.	TRBJ1-1	TRBV3-1/TRBV3-2
CASSRTNEPGTGNTIYF	17	.	TRBJ1-3	TRBV7-3
CSVDRGNEQFF	11	.	TRBJ2-1	TRBV29-1
CASSPRALNTEAFF	14	.	TRBJ1-1	TRBV28
CASSTTRVSGSSTDTQYF	18	.	TRBJ2-3	TRBV9
CASSRPRGTFVF	12	.	TRBJ1-1	TRBV12-3/TRBV12-4
CASSGGTGEGNQPQHF	16	.	TRBJ1-5	TRBV9
CASSVEGVNSPLHF	14	.	TRBJ1-6	TRBV9
CASSLVGTGGTEAFF	15	.	TRBJ1-1	TRBV7-8
CASSIAQGLGYGYTF	15	.	TRBJ1-2	TRBV19
CATSRERVGYQETQYF	16	.	TRBJ2-5	TRBV15
CASSVYGGSRKETQYF	16	.	TRBJ2-5	TRBV10-2
CAATQRFISPNTEAFF	16	.	TRBJ1-1	TRBV19
CASSELGQSTDTQYF	15	.	TRBJ2-3	TRBV25-1
CASSQSPGQTEKITPLHF	18	.	TRBJ1-6	TRBV4-1
CASSPSDRNQPQHF	14	few	TRBJ1-5	TRBV6-5
CASSPQLSDTEAFF	14	.	TRBJ1-1	TRBV5-1
CASSRGSNEQFF	12	.	TRBJ2-1	TRBV16
CASSIIIGRGLAQPQHF	17	.	TRBJ1-5	TRBV19
CASSYLAGARTQYF	14	few	TRBJ2-5	TRBV5-4
CASSPRQATNEKLFF	15	.	TRBJ1-4	TRBV18
CASSAGASSSYEQYF	15	.	TRBJ2-7	TRBV9
CASSFSGVTDTQYF	14	.	TRBJ2-3	TRBV5-5
CASSPPGQANYGYTF	15	once	TRBJ1-2	TRBV18
CASSSHQGAAGELFF	15	.	TRBJ2-2	TRBV28
CASSFTSGRMNTGELFF	17	.	TRBJ2-2	TRBV19
CASSLVLLNTGELFF	15	.	TRBJ2-2	TRBV5-6
CASSPRLAGGFSGANVLTF	19	.	TRBJ2-6	TRBV6-2/TRBV6-3
CASSLGGDPGELFF	14	.	TRBJ2-2	TRBV5-4
CASSSGSGLRGNTIYF	16	.	TRBJ1-3	TRBV5-4